The 2 T cell receptor beta chains presented below share a single source sample, sequenced in a study of spatial heterogeneity in lung cancer. Time point of the sample: sample taken at primary tumor resection. TCRdb processed the 5' RACE reads anew with MiXCR; each CDR3 protein has one entry. The repertoire holds some 8,200 distinct CDR3 sequences, with around 7% as singletons. Their antigens are not known. Overall study findings and caveats: It was found that expanded intratumoral alpha and beta TCR counts tracked tumor mutation counts.

The sequences come from lung tumor tissue, collected at surgery. The receptors stem from a male donor with early-stage non-small cell lung cancer.

This clonotype was counted ten times or more. The chain couples TRBV2 to TRBJ2-2; D may be TRBD1 or TRBD2 (5 bases each). V gave up 8 bases and J gave up 1 base, with 23 bases separating them. Germline V gene sequence: CDR1 SNHLY, CDR2 FYNNEI. The CDR3 length is 18 residues. CDR3 nucleotide sequence: TGTGCCAGCCGCCGGGGACGGCTTTCCGAAGGGAACACCGGGGAGCTGTTTTTT. It specifies CASRRGRLSEGNTGELFF.

This clonotype was counted many times. The CDR3 nucleotides read TGTGCCAGCAGCTGGCAAGCCTTAAACACCGGGGAGCTGTTTTTT. Translating gives CASSWQALNTGELFF. The J gene is TRBJ2-2, the V gene TRBV7-9, with unresolved D. Trimming removed 4 bases from V and 2 bases from J, with 11 bases in between. This CDR3 has 15 amino acids. CDR1 SEHNR and CDR2 FQNEAQ come from the germline V gene (reference sequence).